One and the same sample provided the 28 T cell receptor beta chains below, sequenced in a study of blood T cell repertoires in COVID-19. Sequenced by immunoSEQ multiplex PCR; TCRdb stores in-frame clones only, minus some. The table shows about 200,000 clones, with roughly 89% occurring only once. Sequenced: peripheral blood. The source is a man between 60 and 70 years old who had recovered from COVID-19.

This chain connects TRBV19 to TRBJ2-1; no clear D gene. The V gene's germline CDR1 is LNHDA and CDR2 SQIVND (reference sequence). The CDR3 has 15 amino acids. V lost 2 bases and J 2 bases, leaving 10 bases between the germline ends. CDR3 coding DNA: TGTGCCAGTAGTATACAGGCAGACGCCTACAATGAGCAGTTCTTC. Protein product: CASSIQADAYNEQFF. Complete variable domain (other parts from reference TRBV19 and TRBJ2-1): DGGITQSPKYLFRKEGQNVTLSCEQNLNHDAMYWYRQDPGQGLRLIYYSQIVNDFQKGDIAEGYSVSREKKESFPLTVTSAQKNPTAFYLCASSIQADAYNEQFFGPGTRLTVL.

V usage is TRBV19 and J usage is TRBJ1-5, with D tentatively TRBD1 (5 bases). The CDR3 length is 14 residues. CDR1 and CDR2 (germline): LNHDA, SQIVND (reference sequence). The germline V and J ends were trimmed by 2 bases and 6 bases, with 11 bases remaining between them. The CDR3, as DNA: TGTGCCAGTAGTATATCCAGGGATGTTCAGCCCCAGCATTTT. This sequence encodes CASSISRDVQPQHF.

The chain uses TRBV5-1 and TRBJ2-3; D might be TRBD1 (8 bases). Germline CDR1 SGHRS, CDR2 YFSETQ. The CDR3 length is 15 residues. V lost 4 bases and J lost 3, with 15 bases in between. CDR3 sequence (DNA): TGCGCCAGCAGCCCAGCGGGACAGGAGACAGATACGCAGTATTTT. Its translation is CASSPAGQETDTQYF. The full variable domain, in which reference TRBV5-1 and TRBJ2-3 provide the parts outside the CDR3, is KAGVTQTPRYLIKTRGQQVTLSCSPISGHRSVSWYQQTPGQGLQFLFEYFSETQRNKGNFPGRFSGRQFSNSRSEMNVSTLELGDSALYLCASSPAGQETDTQYFGPGTRLTVL.

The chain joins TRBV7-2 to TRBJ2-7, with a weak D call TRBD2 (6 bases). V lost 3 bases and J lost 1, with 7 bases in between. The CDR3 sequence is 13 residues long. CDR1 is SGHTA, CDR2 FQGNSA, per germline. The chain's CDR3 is CASSFGGSYEQYF. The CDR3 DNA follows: TGTGCCAGCAGCTTCGGAGGGTCCTACGAGCAGTACTTC.

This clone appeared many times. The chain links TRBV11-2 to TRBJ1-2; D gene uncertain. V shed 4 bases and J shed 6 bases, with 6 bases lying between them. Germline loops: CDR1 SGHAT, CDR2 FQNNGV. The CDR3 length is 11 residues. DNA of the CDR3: TGTGCCAGCAGCTCCCGGGATGGCTACACCTTC. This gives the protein CASSSRDGYTF.

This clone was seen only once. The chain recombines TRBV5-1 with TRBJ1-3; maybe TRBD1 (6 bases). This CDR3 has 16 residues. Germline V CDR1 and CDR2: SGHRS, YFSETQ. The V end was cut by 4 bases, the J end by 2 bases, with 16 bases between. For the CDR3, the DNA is TGCGCCAGCAGCACCGAGTCGGCAGGGGCTGGAAACACCATATATTTT. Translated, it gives CASSTESAGAGNTIYF.

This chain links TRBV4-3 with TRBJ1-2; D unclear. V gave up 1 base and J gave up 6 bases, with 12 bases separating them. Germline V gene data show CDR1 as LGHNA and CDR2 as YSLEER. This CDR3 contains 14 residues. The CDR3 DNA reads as TGCGCCAGCAGCCAAGTGGACTCTGCGGATGGCTACACCTTC. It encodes CASSQVDSADGYTF.

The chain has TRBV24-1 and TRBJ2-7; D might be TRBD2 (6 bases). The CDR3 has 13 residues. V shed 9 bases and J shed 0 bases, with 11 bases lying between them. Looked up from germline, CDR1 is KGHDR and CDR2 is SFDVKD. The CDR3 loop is CATSGSPSYEQYF. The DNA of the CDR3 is TGTGCCACCTCCGGGAGTCCCTCCTACGAGCAGTACTTC.

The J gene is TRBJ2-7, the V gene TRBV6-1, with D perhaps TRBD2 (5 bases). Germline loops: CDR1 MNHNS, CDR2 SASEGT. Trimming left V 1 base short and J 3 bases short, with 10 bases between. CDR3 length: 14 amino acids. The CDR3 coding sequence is TGTGCCAGCAGTGAAGGGCTAGCTGGCTACGAGCAGTACTTC. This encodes CASSEGLAGYEQYF.

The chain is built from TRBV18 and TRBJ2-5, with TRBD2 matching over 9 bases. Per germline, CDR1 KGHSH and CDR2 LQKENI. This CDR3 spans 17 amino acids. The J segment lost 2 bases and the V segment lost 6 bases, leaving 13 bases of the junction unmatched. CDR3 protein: CASSPTHSGGLQETQYF. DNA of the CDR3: TGTGCCAGCTCCCCTACCCATAGCGGGGGCCTACAAGAGACCCAGTACTTC. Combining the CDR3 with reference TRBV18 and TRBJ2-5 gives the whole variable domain NAGVMQNPRHLVRRRGQEARLRCSPMKGHSHVYWYRQLPEEGLKFMVYLQKENIIDESGMPKERFSAEFPKEGPSILRIQQVVRGDSAAYFCASSPTHSGGLQETQYFGPGTRLLVL.

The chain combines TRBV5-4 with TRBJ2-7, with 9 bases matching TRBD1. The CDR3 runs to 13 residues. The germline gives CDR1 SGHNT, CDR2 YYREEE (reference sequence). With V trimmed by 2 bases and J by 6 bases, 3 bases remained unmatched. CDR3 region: CASSFDRGGEQYF. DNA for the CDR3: TGTGCCAGCAGCTTCGACAGGGGGGGCGAGCAGTACTTC.

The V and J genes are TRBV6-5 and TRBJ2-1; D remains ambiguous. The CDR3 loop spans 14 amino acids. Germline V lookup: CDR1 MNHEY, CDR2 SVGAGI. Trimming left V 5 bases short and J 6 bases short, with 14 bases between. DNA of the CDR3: TGTGCCAGCAGTCTCCACTATACGGGCAATGAGCAGTTCTTC. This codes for CASSLHYTGNEQFF.

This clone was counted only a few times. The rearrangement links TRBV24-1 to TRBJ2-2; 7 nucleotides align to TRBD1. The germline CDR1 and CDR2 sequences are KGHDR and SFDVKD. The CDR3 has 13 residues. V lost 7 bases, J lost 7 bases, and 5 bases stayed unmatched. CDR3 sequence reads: CATRAPGGGELFF. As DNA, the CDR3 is TGTGCCACCAGGGCCCCAGGGGGCGGGGAGCTGTTTTTT.

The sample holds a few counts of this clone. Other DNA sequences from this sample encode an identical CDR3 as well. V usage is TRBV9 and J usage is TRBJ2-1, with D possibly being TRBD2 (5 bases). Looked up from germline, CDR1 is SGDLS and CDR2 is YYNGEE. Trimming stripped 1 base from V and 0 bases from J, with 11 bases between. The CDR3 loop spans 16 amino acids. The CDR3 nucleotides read TGTGCCAGCAGCGTAAGCGGCCCAAGCTCCTACAATGAGCAGTTCTTC. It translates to CASSVSGPSSYNEQFF.

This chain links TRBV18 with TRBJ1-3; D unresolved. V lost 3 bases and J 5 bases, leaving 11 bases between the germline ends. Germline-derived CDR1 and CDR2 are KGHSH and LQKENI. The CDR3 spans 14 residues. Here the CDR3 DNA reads TGTGCCAGCTCACCGAACAGTACACGAAACACCATATATTTT. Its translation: CASSPNSTRNTIYF. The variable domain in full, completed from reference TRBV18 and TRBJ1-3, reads NAGVMQNPRHLVRRRGQEARLRCSPMKGHSHVYWYRQLPEEGLKFMVYLQKENIIDESGMPKERFSAEFPKEGPSILRIQQVVRGDSAAYFCASSPNSTRNTIYFGEGSWLTVV.

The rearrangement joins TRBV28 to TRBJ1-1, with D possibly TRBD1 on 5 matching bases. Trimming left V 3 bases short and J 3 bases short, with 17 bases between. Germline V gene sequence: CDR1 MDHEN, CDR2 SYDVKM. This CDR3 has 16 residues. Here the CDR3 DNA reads TGTGCCAGCAGTTTTCGGGTTAGGGTAGGGGACACTGAAGCTTTCTTT. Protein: CASSFRVRVGDTEAFF.

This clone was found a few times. CDR3 nucleotide sequence: TGCGCCAGCAGCCAAGTTATGGCGGGGGGCGATACGCAGTATTTT. Protein: CASSQVMAGGDTQYF. The chain uses TRBV4-3 and TRBJ2-3, with 8 bases lining up with TRBD2. This CDR3 region has 15 residues. The J segment lost 6 bases and the V segment lost 1 base, leaving 6 bases of the junction unmatched. Germline V lookup: CDR1 LGHNA, CDR2 YSLEER.

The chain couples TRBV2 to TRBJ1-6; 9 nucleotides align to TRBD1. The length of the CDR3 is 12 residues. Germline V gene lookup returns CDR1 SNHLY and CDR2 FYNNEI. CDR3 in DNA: TGTGTCACCGGGACAGGGAACTCACCCCTCCACTTT. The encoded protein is CVTGTGNSPLHF.

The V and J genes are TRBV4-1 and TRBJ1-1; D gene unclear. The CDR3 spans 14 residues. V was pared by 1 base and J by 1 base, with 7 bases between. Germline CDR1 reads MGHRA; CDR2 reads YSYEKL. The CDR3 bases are TGCGCCAGCAGCCAAGGCGAGTGGAACACTGAAGCTTTCTTT. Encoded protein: CASSQGEWNTEAFF.

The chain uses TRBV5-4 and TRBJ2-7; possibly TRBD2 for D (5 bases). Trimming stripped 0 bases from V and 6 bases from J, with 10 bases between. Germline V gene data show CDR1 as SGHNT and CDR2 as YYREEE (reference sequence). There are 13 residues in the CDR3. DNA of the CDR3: TGTGCCAGCAGCTTGGTCGGGGTCTCCGAGCAGTACTTC. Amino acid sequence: CASSLVGVSEQYF.

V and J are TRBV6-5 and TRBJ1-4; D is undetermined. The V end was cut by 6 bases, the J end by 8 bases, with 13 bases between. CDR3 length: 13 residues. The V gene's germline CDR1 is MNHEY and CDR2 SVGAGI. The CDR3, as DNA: TGTGCCAGCAGCGCCCGACAAATAGAAAAACTGTTTTTT. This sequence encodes CASSARQIEKLFF.

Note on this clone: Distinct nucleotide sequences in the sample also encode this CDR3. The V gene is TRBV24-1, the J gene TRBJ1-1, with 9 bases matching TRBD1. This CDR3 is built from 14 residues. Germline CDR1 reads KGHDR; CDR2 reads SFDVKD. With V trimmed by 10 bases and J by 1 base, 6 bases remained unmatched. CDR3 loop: CATQPGQGNTEAFF. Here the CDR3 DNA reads TGTGCCACTCAACCGGGACAGGGGAACACTGAAGCTTTCTTT.

The CDR3 protein is CASSPRTGTYEQYF. CDR3 bases: TGTGCCAGCAGCCCTAGGACAGGAACCTACGAGCAGTACTTC. The chain couples TRBV7-6 to TRBJ2-7, with 7 positions matching TRBD1. CDR3 length: 14 residues. CDR1 is SGHVS and CDR2 is FNYEAQ in the germline V gene. Losses at the gene ends were 5 bases for V and 2 bases for J; bases not matched to a gene: 6.

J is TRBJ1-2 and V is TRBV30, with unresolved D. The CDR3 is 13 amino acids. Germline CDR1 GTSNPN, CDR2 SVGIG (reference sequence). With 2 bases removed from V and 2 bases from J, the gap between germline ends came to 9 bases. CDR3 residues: CAWSPDKNYGYTF. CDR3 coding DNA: TGTGCCTGGAGTCCAGACAAGAACTATGGCTACACCTTC.

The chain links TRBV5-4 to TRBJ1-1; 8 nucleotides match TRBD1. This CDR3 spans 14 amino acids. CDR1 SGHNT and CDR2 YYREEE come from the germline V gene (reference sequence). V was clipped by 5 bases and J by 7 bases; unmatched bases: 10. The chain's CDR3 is CASRVLDRVGEAFF. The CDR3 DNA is TGTGCCAGCAGGGTACTGGACAGGGTAGGTGAAGCTTTCTTT.

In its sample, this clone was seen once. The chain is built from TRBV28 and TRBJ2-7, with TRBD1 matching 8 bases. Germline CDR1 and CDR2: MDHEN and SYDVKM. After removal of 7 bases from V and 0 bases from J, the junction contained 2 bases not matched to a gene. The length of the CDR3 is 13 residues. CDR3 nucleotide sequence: TGTGCCAGCAACAGGGGGAGCTCCTACGAGCAGTACTTC. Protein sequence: CASNRGSSYEQYF.

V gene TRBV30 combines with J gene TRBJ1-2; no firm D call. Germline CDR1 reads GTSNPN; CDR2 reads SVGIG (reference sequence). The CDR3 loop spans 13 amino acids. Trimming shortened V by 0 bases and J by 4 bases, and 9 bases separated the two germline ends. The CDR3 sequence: CAWSVEAVYGYTF. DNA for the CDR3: TGTGCCTGGAGTGTAGAGGCAGTCTATGGCTACACCTTC.

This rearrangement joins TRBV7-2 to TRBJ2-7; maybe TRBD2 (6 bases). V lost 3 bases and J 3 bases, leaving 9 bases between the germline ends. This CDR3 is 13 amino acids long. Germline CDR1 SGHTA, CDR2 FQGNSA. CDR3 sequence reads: CASSLGRDYEQYF. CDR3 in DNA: TGTGCCAGCAGCTTGGGGCGGGACTACGAGCAGTACTTC.